This T cell receptor (beta chain) was identified in a study of T cells in Graves' hyperthyroidism and ophthalmopathy. On the study more broadly: Prior to any treatment, at the point of initial diagnosis, peripheral blood was collected.

RNA transcripts yielded amplified TCR beta CDR3 regions. RT-PCR in the first round (using the HTBI primer set) targeted the TCR CDR3. TCRdb recomputed calls from the multiplex PCR reads with MiXCR, one row per CDR3 protein. The data hold some 200,000 distinct CDR3 sequences, with about 15% observed a single time. This clonotype was observed a few times. The CDR3 runs to 14 residues. Trimming stripped 2 bases from V and 5 bases from J, with 10 bases between. The material sequenced was blood. The source of this sequence is a man aged 45-65 years with Graves' hyperthyroidism. The chain carries TRBV12-3 or TRBV12-4 and TRBJ2-1; possibly TRBD2 for D (5 bases). The CDR3 here is CASSLMLAHNEQFF. The CDR3 DNA sequence: TGTGCCAGCAGTTTAATGTTAGCGCACAATGAGCAGTTCTTC.